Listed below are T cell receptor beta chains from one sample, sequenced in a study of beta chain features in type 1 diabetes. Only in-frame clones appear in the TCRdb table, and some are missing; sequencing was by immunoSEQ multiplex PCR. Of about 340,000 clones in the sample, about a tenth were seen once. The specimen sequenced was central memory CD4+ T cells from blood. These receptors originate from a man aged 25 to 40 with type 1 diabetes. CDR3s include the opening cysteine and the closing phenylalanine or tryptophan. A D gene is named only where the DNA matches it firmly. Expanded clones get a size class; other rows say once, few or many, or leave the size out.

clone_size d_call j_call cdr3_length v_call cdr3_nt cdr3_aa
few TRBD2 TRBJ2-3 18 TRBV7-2 TGTGCCAGCAGCGCCCAACTAGCGGGGGGTGTTACTACAGATACGCAGTATTTT CASSAQLAGGVTTDTQYF
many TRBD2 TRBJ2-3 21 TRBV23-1 TGCGCCAGCAGTCACCCCGTCAACAGAGCGGGGTCAGAGGGCCGCACAGATACGCAGTATTTT CASSHPVNRAGSEGRTDTQYF
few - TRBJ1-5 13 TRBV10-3 TGTGCCATCAGTTGGGACAATAATCAGCCCCAGCATTTT CAISWDNNQPQHF
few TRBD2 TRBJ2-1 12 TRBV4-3 TGCGCCAGCAGCCAAAGCGGGGGGGTGCAGTTCTTC CASSQSGGVQFF
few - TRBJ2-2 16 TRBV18 TGTGCCAGCTCACGCGAAAAGGGGCGAAACACCGGGGAGCTGTTTTTT CASSREKGRNTGELFF
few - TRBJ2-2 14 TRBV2 TGTGCCAGCAGAACTCAGGCGAACACCGGGGAGCTGTTTTTT CASRTQANTGELFF
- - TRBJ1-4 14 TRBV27 TGTGCCAGCAGTCTTCAGGGATCTAATGAAAAACTGTTTTTT CASSLQGSNEKLFF
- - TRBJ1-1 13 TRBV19 TGTGCCAGTAGATTGCAGTTGAACACTGAAGCTTTCTTT CASRLQLNTEAFF
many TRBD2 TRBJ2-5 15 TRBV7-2 TGTGCCAGCAGCTTAGTTGCGGGGGGGCCGGAGACCCAGTACTTC CASSLVAGGPETQYF
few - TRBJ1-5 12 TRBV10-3 TGTGCCATCAGTGAGCCATATCAGCCCCAGCATTTT CAISEPYQPQHF
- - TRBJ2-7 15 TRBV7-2 TGTGCCAGCAGCTTAGCGCCCGGGGACTCCTACGAGCAGTACTTC CASSLAPGDSYEQYF
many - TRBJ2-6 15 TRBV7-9 TGTGCCAGCAGCTTAGTTGGGTCTGGGGCCAACGTCCTGACTTTC CASSLVGSGANVLTF
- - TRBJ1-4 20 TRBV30 TGTGCCTGGAGTTCTTCCGTCTCCACTCCCTACTCAAGATGGAACGAAAAACTGTTTTTT CAWSSSVSTPYSRWNEKLFF
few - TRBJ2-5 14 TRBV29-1 TGCAGCGTTGAAGCGTATGCAGGGGTAGAGACCCAGTACTTC CSVEAYAGVETQYF